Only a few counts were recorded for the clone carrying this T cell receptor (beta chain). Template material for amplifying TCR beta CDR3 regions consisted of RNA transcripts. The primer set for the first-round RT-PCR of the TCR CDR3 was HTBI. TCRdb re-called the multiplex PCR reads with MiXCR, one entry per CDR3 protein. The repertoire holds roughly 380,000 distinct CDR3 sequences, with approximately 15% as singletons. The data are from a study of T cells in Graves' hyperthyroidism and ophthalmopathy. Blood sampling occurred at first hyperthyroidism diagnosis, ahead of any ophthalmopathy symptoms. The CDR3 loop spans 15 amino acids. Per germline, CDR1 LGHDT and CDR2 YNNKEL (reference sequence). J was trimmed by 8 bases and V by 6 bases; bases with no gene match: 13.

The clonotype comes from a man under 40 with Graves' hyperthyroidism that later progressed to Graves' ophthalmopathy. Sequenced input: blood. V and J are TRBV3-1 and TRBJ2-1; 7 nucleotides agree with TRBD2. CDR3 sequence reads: CASRLSGATAHEQFF. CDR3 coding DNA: TGTGCCAGCAGACTAAGCGGGGCGACCGCCCATGAGCAGTTCTTC.